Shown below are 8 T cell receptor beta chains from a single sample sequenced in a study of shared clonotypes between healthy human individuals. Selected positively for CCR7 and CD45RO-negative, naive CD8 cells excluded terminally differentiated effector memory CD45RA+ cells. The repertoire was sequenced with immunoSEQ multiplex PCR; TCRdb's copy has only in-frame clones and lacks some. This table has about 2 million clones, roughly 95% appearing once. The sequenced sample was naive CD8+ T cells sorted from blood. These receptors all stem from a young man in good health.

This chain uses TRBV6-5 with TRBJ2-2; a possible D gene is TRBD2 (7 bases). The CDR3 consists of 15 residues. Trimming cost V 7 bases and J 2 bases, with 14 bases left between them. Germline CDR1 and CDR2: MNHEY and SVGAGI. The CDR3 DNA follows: TGTGCCAGCAAGGTTGGGGGGGCTAACACCGGGGAGCTGTTTTTT. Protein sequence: CASKVGGANTGELFF.

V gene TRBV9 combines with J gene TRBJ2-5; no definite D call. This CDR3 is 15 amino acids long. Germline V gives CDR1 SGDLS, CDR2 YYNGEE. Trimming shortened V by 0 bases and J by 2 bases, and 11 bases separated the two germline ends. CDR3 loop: CASSVGVLGQETQYF. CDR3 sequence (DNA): TGTGCCAGCAGCGTAGGGGTTTTGGGACAAGAGACCCAGTACTTC.

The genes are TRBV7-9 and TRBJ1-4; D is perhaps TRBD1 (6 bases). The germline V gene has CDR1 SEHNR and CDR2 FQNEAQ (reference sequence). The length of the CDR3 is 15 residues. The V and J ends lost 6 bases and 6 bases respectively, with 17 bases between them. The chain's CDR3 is CASSPTGSGDEKLFF. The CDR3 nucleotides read TGTGCCAGCAGTCCTACAGGGAGCGGAGATGAAAAACTGTTTTTT.

CDR3 sequence: CASSQGWANYGYTF. The CDR3 region has the DNA TGCGCCAGCAGCCAAGGGTGGGCGAACTATGGCTACACCTTC. The V gene is TRBV4-3, the J gene TRBJ1-2; D gene ambiguous. Germline assignment: CDR1 LGHNA and CDR2 YSLEER. Deletions cut 1 base from V and 2 bases from J, with 8 bases between. The CDR3 sequence is 14 residues long.

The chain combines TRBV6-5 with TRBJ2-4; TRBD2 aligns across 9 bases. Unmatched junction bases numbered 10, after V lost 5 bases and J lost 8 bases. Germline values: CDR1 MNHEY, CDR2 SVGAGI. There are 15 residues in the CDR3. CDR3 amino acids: CASSQGAGGEYIQYF. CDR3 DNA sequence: TGTGCCAGCAGTCAGGGAGCGGGGGGAGAGTACATTCAGTACTTC.

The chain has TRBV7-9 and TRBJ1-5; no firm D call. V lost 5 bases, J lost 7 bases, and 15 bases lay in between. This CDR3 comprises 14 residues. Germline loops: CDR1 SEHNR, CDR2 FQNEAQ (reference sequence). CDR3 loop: CASSPRELNQPQHF. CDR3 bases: TGTGCCAGCAGCCCACGGGAACTCAACCAGCCCCAGCATTTT.

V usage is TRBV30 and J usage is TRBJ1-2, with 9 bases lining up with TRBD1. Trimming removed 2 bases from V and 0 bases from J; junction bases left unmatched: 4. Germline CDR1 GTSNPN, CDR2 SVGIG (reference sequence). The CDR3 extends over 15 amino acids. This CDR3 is CAWSYRTGANYGYTF. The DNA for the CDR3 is TGTGCCTGGAGTTATCGGACAGGGGCTAACTATGGCTACACCTTC.

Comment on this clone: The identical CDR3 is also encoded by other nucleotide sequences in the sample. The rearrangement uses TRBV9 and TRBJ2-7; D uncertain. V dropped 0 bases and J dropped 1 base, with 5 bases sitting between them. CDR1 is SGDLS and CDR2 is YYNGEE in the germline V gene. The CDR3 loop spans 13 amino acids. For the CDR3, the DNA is TGTGCCAGCAGCGTAGCAGATTCCTACGAGCAGTACTTC. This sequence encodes CASSVADSYEQYF. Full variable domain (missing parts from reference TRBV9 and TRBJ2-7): DSGVTQTPKHLITATGQRVTLRCSPRSGDLSVYWYQQSLDQGLQFLIQYYNGEERAKGNILERFSAQQFPDLHSELNLSSLELGDSALYFCASSVADSYEQYFGPGTRLTVT.